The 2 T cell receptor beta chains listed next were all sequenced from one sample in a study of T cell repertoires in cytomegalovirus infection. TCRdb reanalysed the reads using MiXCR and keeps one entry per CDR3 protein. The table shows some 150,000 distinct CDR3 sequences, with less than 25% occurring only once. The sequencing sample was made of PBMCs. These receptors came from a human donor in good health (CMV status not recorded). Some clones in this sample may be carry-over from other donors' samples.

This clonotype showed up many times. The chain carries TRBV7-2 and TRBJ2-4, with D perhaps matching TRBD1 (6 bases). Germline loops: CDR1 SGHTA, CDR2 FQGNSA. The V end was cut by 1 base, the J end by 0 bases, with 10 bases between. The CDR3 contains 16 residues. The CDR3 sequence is CASSLGTVIAKNIQYF. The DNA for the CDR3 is TGTGCCAGCAGCTTAGGGACAGTCATAGCCAAAAACATTCAGTACTTC.

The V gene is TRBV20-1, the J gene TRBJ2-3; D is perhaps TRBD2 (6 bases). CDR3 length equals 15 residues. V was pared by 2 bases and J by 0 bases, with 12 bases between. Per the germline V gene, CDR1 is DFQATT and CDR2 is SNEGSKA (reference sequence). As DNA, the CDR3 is TGCAGTGCTAGAAATCTAGCGATTAGCACAGATACGCAGTATTTT. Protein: CSARNLAISTDTQYF.